This T cell receptor (beta chain) was recorded in a study of blood T cells in healthy people across ages (dated by TCRdb to the mid-2010s). For the study in its entirety: In model experiments, template switching captured roughly one uniquely barcoded TCR beta cDNA molecule for every two T cells. Two additional independent replicas of 1 million unique cDNA reads from the same blood draw were analyzed for two donors (one aged 18 to 30 and one aged 80 or older). To avoid experimental bias, donors of different ages were randomly spread across the sequencing lanes. To track age-related changes in TCR beta repertoire diversity, the study relied on deep sequencing normalized with unique cDNA molecular identifiers. Donors were grouped into four age groups: young (average roughly 17 years), middle-aged (39), aged (around 60) and long-lived (about 82). What the study reported, not specific to this receptor: Compared with the aged group, more naive CD4+ T cells, fewer expanded clones and increased TCR diversity were shown by the long-lived group, suggesting age selection. Bulk unsorted PBMC profiling prevented conclusive comparison of naive and antigen-experienced compartments. As age increased, observed TCR beta diversity per million T cells dropped in a roughly linear way, and a significant reduction was already evident by age around 41. The percentage of naive T cells measured by flow cytometry correlated strongly with observed TCR beta diversity. Because the CMV infection status of the donors was unknown, age-related changes in expanded clonotypes may potentially have been confounded. Estimates of total diversity based on one million sequenced T cells were considered lower bounds and underestimates.

The library was made by 5' RACE. A second PCR of about 7 to 12 cycles was run with a J-beta primer mix and a sample-barcoded 5' primer. A unique molecular identifier was introduced onto each TCR beta cDNA molecule by a template-switch 5' adaptor carrying 12 random nucleotides. Each sample yielded at least 3 million CDR3-containing paired-end reads. The Mint cDNA synthesis kit, primed by a TRBC-specific oligonucleotide, was used to synthesize first-strand cDNA from all RNA. Following uracil-DNA glycosylase treatment, a first 18-cycle PCR with universal primers M1SS and BC2_uni_R was performed on all cDNA. The source study handled its data this way. Each sample was normalized by randomly selecting 1 million high-quality reads, each carrying a distinct molecular identifier. Reads sharing molecular identifiers were discarded rather than binned into consensus sequences. MiTCR, run with a Q25 quality threshold and the strictest error-elimination algorithm, handled CDR3 identification, clonotype clustering and error correction. Lower-bound total TCR beta diversity was estimated with a nonparametric unseen species model using Euler transformation. TCRdb passed the public sequencing reads through fastp at Q25 and MiXCR, retaining productive beta sequences. Each entry merges the rows of one CDR3 protein and shows their most common DNA and genes. TCRdb's processing, not the study's, gives the V and J calls here. Counted in this sample were 1,800,000 or so distinct CDR3 sequences; more than 35% of them appeared once. In total, the top ten clones hold 23% of the sample.

CDR3 length: 15 amino acids, cysteine to phenylalanine. The read is trimmed to its CDR3 DNA, 45 bases read in frame from base 1. Looking up the germline V gene (reference sequence) yields CDR1 DFQATT and CDR2 SNEGSKA. V and J are trimmed by 6 bases and 5 bases, and the gene matches miss 14 bases of the junction. Systemically healthy Caucasian individuals from Russia, 35 to 50 in total and aged roughly 6 to 90 years, were included as donors. Each donor gave approximately 9.3 milliliters of peripheral blood, collected into EDTA-treated Vacutainer tubes. PBMCs were isolated by Ficoll-Paque density-gradient centrifugation, with at least 6 million obtained per sample. Total RNA was extracted from PBMCs with Trizol reagent, with at least 5.5 micrograms obtained per sample. The percentages of naive CD45RAhigh/CD27high T cells were determined by flow cytometry on a PBMC aliquot from every donor. In the case of this clonotype: The antigen it binds to is not known. No per-base quality is available; no much larger clone lies one base away.

The receptor was derived from a human donor in good health. In this chain, TRBV20-1 is recombined with TRBJ2-5; a stretch of 8 junction bases matches TRBD1. Material: blood. The nucleotides are TGCAGTGCCGACCAGGGGGCCCCGTTCGGGGAGACCCAGTACTTC. The encoded protein is CSADQGAPFGETQYF.